Listed here are 11 T cell receptor beta chains from one sample, sequenced in a study of blood T cell repertoires in COVID-19 (dated by TCRdb to 2020 to 2021). Receptors were amplified or captured by the immunoSEQ multiplex PCR assay. In its TCRdb copy, this immuneACCESS table keeps in-frame sequences only and misses some clones. Where compared with another copy, unresolved V genes explain less than half of these, and the others have no known cause. The sample yields around 320,000 clones; almost 90% were counted once. The ten largest clonotypes hold 3.5% to 4.5% of the sample. Sequenced: PBMCs or T cells enriched from blood (not recorded which). The receptors originated from a woman between 18 and 29 years old with acute COVID-19.

The V and J genes are TRBV30 and TRBJ1-4, with 8 bases that match TRBD1. V trimming: 4 bases; J trimming: 8 bases; junction bases outside the gene matches: 9. Per germline, CDR1 GTSNPN and CDR2 SVGIG (reference sequence). The CDR3 extends over 14 amino acids. CDR3 amino acids: CAWNPGTGLEKLFF. For the CDR3, the DNA is TGTGCCTGGAACCCTGGGACAGGTTTGGAAAAACTGTTTTTT. The full variable domain, in which reference TRBV30 and TRBJ1-4 provide the parts outside the CDR3, is SQTIHQWPATLVQPVGSPLSLECTVEGTSNPNLYWYRQAAGRGLQLLFYSVGIGQISSEVPQNLSASRPQDRQFILSSKKLLLSDSGFYLCAWNPGTGLEKLFFGSGTQLSVL.

The rearrangement joins TRBV29-1 to TRBJ2-2; D may be TRBD1 (5 bases). This CDR3 has 17 amino acids. Germline values: CDR1 SQVTM, CDR2 ANQGSEA. Trimming took off 1 base at V and 5 bases at J, with 20 bases between the two ends. The CDR3 sequence is CSVEGVKGQAWTGELFF. The CDR3 DNA follows: TGCAGCGTTGAAGGAGTCAAAGGACAAGCCTGGACCGGGGAGCTGTTTTTT.

The chain employs TRBV5-6 and TRBJ2-3; 8 bases fit TRBD2. CDR3 length: 16 residues. V gave up 4 bases and J gave up 6 bases; unmatched junction bases: 13. Germline CDR1 SGHDT, CDR2 YYEEEE. As DNA, the CDR3 is TGTGCCAGCAGCATAACTAGCGGAGAGGCACTGGATACGCAGTATTTT. Translated, it gives CASSITSGEALDTQYF.

The rearrangement uses TRBV9 and TRBJ1-2, with D tentatively TRBD1 (5 bases). Per germline, CDR1 SGDLS and CDR2 YYNGEE. CDR3 length equals 14 residues. The V end was cut by 3 bases, the J end by 8 bases, with 17 bases between. The CDR3 DNA sequence: TGTGCCAGCAGCGCACAGCCGGGACTTGAAGGCTACACCTTC. Encoded protein: CASSAQPGLEGYTF. Looking up the rest from reference TRBV9 and TRBJ1-2 gives the full variable domain: DSGVTQTPKHLITATGQRVTLRCSPRSGDLSVYWYQQSLDQGLQFLIQYYNGEERAKGNILERFSAQQFPDLHSELNLSSLELGDSALYFCASSAQPGLEGYTFGSGTRLTVV.

The chain employs TRBV9 and TRBJ2-7, with 7 positions matching TRBD2. The germline gives CDR1 SGDLS, CDR2 YYNGEE. The CDR3 is 15 residues long. The J segment lost 2 bases and the V segment lost 0 bases, leaving 5 bases of the junction unmatched. CDR3 nucleotide sequence: TGTGCCAGCAGCGTAGGTCCTAGCGGAGCCTACGAGCAGTACTTC. Translation gives CASSVGPSGAYEQYF.

The gene calls are TRBV14 and TRBJ1-2; TRBD1 might be the D (6 bases). This CDR3 comprises 13 residues. The germline V gene encodes CDR1 SGHDN and CDR2 FVKESK. V lost 3 bases, J lost 8 bases, and 13 bases lay in between. The CDR3 bases are TGTGCCAGCAGCCAGATACAGGGCTACGGCTACACCTTC. Encoded protein: CASSQIQGYGYTF.

This chain joins TRBV7-9 and TRBJ1-1; TRBD1 is a possible D gene (5 bases). Deletions cut 2 bases from V and 3 bases from J, with 10 bases between. The CDR3 contains 14 residues. Looked up from germline, CDR1 is SEHNR and CDR2 is FQNEAQ (reference sequence). The CDR3 bases are TGTGCCAGCAGCTTAAATATAGGGGACACTGAAGCTTTCTTT. It specifies CASSLNIGDTEAFF.

The chain uses TRBV7-3 and TRBJ1-1, with TRBD1 as a possible D gene (5 bases). Trimming left V 6 bases short and J 5 bases short, with 19 bases between. Germline loops: CDR1 SGHTA, CDR2 FQGTGA. This CDR3 is built from 15 residues. CDR3 in amino acids: CASRHNTAEGTEAFF. For the CDR3, the DNA is TGTGCCAGCAGACACAATACAGCGGAGGGGACTGAAGCTTTCTTT.

This clone was recorded a few times. The rearrangement links TRBV3-1 (or the pseudogene TRBV3-2) to TRBJ2-1; D possibly corresponds to TRBD2 (6 bases). The CDR3 runs 15 residues. The germline V gene has CDR1 LGHDT and CDR2 YNNKEL (reference sequence). The ends were cut back, 4 bases at V and 1 base at J, with 11 bases in the middle. The CDR3 region is CASSPLASSYNEQFF. The CDR3 DNA follows: TGTGCCAGCAGCCCTCTAGCGTCTTCCTACAATGAGCAGTTCTTC.

In its sample, this clone was seen once. This sequence joins TRBV7-3 and TRBJ2-1; D possibly corresponds to TRBD2 (5 bases). The length of the CDR3 is 14 residues. Germline CDR1 is SGHTA and CDR2 is FQGTGA. Trimming pared 5 bases from V and 9 bases from J, leaving 17 bases between. CDR3 amino acids: CASSLGLARGEQFF. The DNA of the CDR3 is TGTGCCAGCAGCCTCGGACTCGCCCGGGGTGAGCAGTTCTTC.

The gene calls are TRBV28 and TRBJ1-2; D might be TRBD1 (6 bases). The germline V gene encodes CDR1 MDHEN and CDR2 SYDVKM. The CDR3 runs to 13 residues. Trimming took off 5 bases at V and 8 bases at J, with 15 bases between the two ends. CDR3 in amino acids: CASSLSNRAGYTF. The CDR3 DNA follows: TGTGCCAGCAGTCTATCGAACAGGGCGGGCTACACCTTC.